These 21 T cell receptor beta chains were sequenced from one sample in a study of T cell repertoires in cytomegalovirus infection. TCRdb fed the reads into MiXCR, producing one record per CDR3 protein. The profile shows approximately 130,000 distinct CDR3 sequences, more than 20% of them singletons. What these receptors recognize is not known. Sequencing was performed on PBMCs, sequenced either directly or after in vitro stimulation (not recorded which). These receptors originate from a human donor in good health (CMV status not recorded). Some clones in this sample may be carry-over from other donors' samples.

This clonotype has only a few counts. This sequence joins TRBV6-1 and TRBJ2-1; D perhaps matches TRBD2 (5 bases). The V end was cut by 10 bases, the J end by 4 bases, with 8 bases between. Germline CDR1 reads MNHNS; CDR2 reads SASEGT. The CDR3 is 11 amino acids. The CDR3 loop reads CATRGYNEQFF. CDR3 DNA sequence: TGTGCCACCCGAGGGTACAATGAGCAGTTCTTC.

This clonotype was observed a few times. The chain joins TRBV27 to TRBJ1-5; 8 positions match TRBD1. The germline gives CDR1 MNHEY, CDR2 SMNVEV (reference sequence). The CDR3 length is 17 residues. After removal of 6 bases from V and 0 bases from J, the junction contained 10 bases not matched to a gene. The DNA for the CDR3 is TGTGCCAGCAGGCGATCCGGACAGGGCTATAGCAATCAGCCCCAGCATTTT. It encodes CASRRSGQGYSNQPQHF.

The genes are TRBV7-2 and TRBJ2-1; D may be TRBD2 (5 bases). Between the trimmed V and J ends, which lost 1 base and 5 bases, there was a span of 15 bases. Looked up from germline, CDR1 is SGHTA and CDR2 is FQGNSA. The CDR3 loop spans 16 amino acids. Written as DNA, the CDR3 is TGTGCCAGCAGCTTAGAACGTCTAGGGAGTCACAATGAGCAGTTCTTC. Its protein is CASSLERLGSHNEQFF.

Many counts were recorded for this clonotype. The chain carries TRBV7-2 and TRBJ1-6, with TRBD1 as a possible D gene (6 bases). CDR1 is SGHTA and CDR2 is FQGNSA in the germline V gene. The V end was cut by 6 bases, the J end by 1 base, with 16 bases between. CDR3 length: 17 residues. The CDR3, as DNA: TGTGCCAGCAGGGAGGGGGGGGAATGGTCCTATAATTCACCCCTCCACTTT. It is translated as CASREGGEWSYNSPLHF.

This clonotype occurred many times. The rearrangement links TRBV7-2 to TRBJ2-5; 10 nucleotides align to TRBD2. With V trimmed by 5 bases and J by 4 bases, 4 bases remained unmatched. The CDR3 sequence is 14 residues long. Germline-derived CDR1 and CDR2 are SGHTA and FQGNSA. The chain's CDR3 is CASSPGLAAETQYF. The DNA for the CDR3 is TGTGCCAGCAGCCCTGGACTAGCGGCAGAGACCCAGTACTTC.

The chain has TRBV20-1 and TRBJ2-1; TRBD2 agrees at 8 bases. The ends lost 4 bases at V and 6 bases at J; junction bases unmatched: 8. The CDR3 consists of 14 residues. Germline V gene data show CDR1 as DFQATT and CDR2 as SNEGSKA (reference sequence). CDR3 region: CSAKETGGPNEQFF. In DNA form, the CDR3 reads TGCAGTGCTAAGGAGACGGGAGGGCCCAATGAGCAGTTCTTC.

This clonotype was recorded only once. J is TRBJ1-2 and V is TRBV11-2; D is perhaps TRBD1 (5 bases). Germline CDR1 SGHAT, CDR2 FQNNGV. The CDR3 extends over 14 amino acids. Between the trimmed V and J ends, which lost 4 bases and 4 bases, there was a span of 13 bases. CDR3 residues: CASSSRATAYGYTF. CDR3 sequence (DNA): TGTGCCAGCAGCTCCCGTGCGACAGCCTATGGCTACACCTTC.

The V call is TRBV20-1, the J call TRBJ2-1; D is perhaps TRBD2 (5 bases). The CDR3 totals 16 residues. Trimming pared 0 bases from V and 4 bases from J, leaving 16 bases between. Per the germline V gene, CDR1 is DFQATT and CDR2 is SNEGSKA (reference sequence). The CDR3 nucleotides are TGCAGTGCTAGAGATCGAGAGGGAGCAGATTACAATGAGCAGTTCTTC. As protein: CSARDREGADYNEQFF.

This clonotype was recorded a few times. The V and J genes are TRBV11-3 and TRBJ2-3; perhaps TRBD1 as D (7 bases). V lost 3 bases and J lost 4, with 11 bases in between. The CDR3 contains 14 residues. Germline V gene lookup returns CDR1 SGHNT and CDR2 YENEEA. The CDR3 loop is CASSFQGGADTQYF. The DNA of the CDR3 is TGTGCCAGCAGCTTTCAGGGGGGTGCAGATACGCAGTATTTT.

CDR3 DNA sequence: TGCAGCGTTGAGGGTCCCCGGGACAGGGTACCCAAATCATCCTACAATGAGCAGTTCTTC. Translating gives CSVEGPRDRVPKSSYNEQFF. The rearrangement joins TRBV29-1 to TRBJ2-1, with TRBD1 matching over 9 bases. This CDR3 spans 20 amino acids. Germline V gene lookup returns CDR1 SQVTM and CDR2 ANQGSEA. J lost 1 base, V lost 3 bases, and 19 bases had no gene match.

CDR3 nucleotide sequence: TGTGCCAGCAGTAACTCCTACGAGCAGTACTTC. Translating it yields CASSNSYEQYF. This chain connects TRBV14 to TRBJ2-7; no firm D call. Looked up from germline, CDR1 is SGHDN and CDR2 is FVKESK. The CDR3 contains 11 residues. Trimming stripped 6 bases from V and 0 bases from J, with 3 bases between.

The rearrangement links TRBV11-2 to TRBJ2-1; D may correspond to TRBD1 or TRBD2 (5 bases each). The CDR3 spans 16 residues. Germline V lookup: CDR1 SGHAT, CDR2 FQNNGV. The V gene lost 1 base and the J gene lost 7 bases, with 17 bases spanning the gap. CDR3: CASSLVSGTLSNEQFF. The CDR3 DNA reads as TGTGCCAGCAGCTTAGTAAGTGGGACCCTAAGTAATGAGCAGTTCTTC.

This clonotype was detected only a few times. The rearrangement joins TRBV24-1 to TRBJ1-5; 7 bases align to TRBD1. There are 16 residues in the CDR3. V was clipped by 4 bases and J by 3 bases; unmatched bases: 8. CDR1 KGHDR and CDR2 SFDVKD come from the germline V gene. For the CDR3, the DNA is TGTGCCACCAGTGACCGGACAGGAGCCTACAATCAGCCCCAGCATTTT. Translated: CATSDRTGAYNQPQHF.

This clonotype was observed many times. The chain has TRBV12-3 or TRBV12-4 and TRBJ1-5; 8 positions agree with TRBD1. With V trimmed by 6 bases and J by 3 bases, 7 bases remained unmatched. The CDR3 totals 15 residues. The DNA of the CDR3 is TGTGCCAGCAGCTTTGGGACAGGCACCAATCAGCCCCAGCATTTT. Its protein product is CASSFGTGTNQPQHF.

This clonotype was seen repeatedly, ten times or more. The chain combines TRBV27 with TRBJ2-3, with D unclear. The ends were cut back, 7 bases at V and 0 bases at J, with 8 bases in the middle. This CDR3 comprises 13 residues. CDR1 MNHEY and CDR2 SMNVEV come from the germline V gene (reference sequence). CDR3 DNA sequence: TGTGCCAGCAAGGGTGGGAGCACAGATACGCAGTATTTT. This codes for CASKGGSTDTQYF.

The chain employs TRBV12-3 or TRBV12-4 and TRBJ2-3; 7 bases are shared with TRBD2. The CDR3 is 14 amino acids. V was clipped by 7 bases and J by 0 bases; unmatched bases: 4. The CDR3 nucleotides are TGTGCCAGCACGAGCGGGGTTAGCACAGATACGCAGTATTTT. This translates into CASTSGVSTDTQYF.

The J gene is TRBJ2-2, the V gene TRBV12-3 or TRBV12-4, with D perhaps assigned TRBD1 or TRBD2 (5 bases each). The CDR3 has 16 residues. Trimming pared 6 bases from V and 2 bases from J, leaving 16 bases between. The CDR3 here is CASRKPTGGNTGELFF. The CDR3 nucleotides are TGTGCCAGCAGAAAACCCACAGGAGGAAACACCGGGGAGCTGTTTTTT.

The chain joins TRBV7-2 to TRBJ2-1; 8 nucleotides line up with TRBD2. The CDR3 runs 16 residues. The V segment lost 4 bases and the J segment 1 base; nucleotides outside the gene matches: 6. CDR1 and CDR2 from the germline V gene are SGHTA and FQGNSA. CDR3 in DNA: TGTGCCAGCAGCTCGGGGGGGGGGCGATCCTACAATGAGCAGTTCTTC. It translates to CASSSGGGRSYNEQFF.

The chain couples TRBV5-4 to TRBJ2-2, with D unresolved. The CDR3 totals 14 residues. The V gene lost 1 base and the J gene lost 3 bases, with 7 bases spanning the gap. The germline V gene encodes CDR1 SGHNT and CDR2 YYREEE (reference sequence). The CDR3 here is CASSLNDDTGELFF. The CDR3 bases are TGTGCCAGCAGCTTGAACGACGACACCGGGGAGCTGTTTTTT.

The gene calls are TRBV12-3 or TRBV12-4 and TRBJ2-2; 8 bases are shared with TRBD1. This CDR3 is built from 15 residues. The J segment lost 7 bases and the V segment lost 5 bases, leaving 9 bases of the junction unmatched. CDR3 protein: CASSLGGQGRGELFF. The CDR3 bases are TGTGCCAGCAGTCTTGGAGGACAGGGTCGCGGGGAGCTGTTTTTT.

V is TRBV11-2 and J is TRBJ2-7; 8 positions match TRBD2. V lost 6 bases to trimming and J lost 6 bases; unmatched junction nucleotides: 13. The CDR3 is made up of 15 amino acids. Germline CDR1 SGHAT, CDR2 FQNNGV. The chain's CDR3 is CASSSSGRFGSEQYV. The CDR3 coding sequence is TGTGCCAGCAGTTCCAGCGGGAGATTTGGATCCGAGCAGTACGTC.